This TCR beta chain is drawn from a study of blood T cell repertoires in COVID-19. About the research overall: Whether acute or convalescent, the COVID-19 samples came from the United States, Italy and Spain. From T cells, B-cell-depleted T cells, or PBMCs came the material, which was cDNA or gDNA.

Original methodology: Amplification with reference gene primers provided the estimates of nucleated cell counts. Here immunoSEQ multiplex PCR was the method, and the copy in TCRdb shows in-frame clones only, minus some. That table furnishes V, J and clone size, whereas the DNA furnished D and trimming. The table has about 140,000 clones, roughly 90% seen once. After removal of 8 bases from V and 0 bases from J, the junction contained 3 bases not matched to a gene. The CDR3 length is 14 residues. Germline V gives CDR1 SSHAT, CDR2 FNYEAQ (reference sequence). This sequence joins TRBV7-7 and TRBJ2-2; 7 nucleotides line up with TRBD2. The sequence was obtained from a man in his 70s with acute or convalescent COVID-19. Sequencing was carried out using peripheral blood. DNA for the CDR3: TGTGCCAGCCGGGGACTAACGAACACCGGGGAGCTGTTTTTT. Translating gives CASRGLTNTGELFF.